A single TCR beta chain is shown here with its context. Its specificity is not known. Naive CD8+ T cells had a CD45RO-CCR7+CD27+CD95- phenotype. The source of the sample is a study of CXCR3-negative and CXCR3-positive naive CD8 T cells. Across the study: Per-library TRB read counts averaged about 1.5 +/- 0.3 million, adding up to about 150 million in total. Study results and limitations: Comparison of naive CXCR3-negative and CXCR3-positive cells revealed similar TRBV-TRBJ usage, while memory cells differed. Against CXCR3-negative naive cells, CXCR3-positive naive cells showed more hydrophobic TRB CDR3s. Both naive subsets had comparably high diversity; memory CD8+ cells much lower.

Germline-derived CDR1 and CDR2 are LNHNV and YYDKDF (reference sequence). The CDR3 length is 17 residues. The method, 5' RACE with UMI labels, was used to prepare the TRB cDNA libraries. TCRdb reanalyzed the 5' RACE reads and collapses them to one entry per CDR3 protein, without DNA. The sample table includes some 140,000 distinct CDR3 sequences. The receptor was isolated from a human donor in good health. Some clones in this sample may be carry-over from other donors' samples. The material sequenced was naive CXCR3+ CD8+ T cells from blood. This sample's subset: CD45RO-CCR7+CD27+CD95- naive CD8+ T cells expressing CXCR3 (TNR3+). The J gene is TRBJ2-3, the V gene TRBV15; TCRdb's D call, TRBD1, is unchecked because there is no DNA. CDR3 residues: CATSRDGSRGGTDTQYF.